This T cell receptor (beta chain) was captured in a study of TIL therapy for anti-PD-1-resistant metastatic lung cancer. The libraries were made with immunoSEQ v3. Some clones are missing from TCRdb's copy, which holds only in-frame ones; the method was immunoSEQ multiplex PCR. The sample has tens of thousands of clones; approximately 72% are singletons. Specified time point: pre-treatment sample, taken before nivolumab and TIL therapy. Most excised metastases sampled were pleural nodules or supraclavicular lymph nodes. This CDR3 region has 15 residues. V was pared by 3 bases and J by 5 bases, with 17 bases between. The V gene's germline CDR1 is MGHDK and CDR2 SYGVNS.

This sample comprised tumor tissue, obtained at baseline. The chain combines TRBV25-1 with TRBJ2-7; D might be TRBD1 (5 bases). The clonotype comes from a person aged 25 to 80 with non-small cell lung cancer. The CDR3 spells CASSDIGQGRHEQYF. The CDR3 coding sequence is TGTGCCAGCAGTGATATCGGTCAGGGTCGTCACGAGCAGTACTTC.